A single sample gave rise to the 12 T cell receptor beta chains below, sequenced in a study of shared T cell receptors in the human thymus. Measured with immunoSEQ multiplex PCR; TCRdb has only the in-frame clones, and not every one. The data hold hundreds of thousands of clones, with around 87% observed a single time. This same sample was also taken into another study, of human thymus T cells.

The sequenced sample was thymocytes. These receptor sequences come from a boy under two years old with a congenital heart defect.

V usage is TRBV4-2 and J usage is TRBJ2-7; TRBD2 aligns across 9 bases. The CDR3 extends over 16 amino acids. Trimming cost V 0 bases and J 3 bases; bases outside gene matches: 6. Per germline, CDR1 LGHNA and CDR2 YNFKEQ. The CDR3 nucleotides read TGTGCCAGCAGCCAAGATCTTCTAGCGGGGATCTACGAGCAGTACTTC. Translation gives CASSQDLLAGIYEQYF.

The V and J genes are TRBV2 and TRBJ1-3; D not certain. V was shortened by 4 bases and J by 2 bases, with 9 bases between the two germline ends. The CDR3 totals 14 residues. CDR1 SNHLY and CDR2 FYNNEI come from the germline V gene. CDR3 in amino acids: CASSGQNTGNTIYF. In DNA form, the CDR3 reads TGTGCCAGCAGTGGGCAGAATACTGGAAACACCATATATTTT.

The chain is built from TRBV5-4 and TRBJ2-1, with TRBD1 matching over 7 bases. This CDR3 is built from 14 residues. The V segment lost 4 bases and the J segment 4 bases; nucleotides outside the gene matches: 5. Germline CDR1 is SGHNT and CDR2 is YYREEE (reference sequence). CDR3 bases: TGTGCCAGCAGCCCCCCGGGACAGTACAATGAGCAGTTCTTC. This sequence encodes CASSPPGQYNEQFF.

Only a few counts were recorded for this clone. The chain's CDR3 is CASSQDPTGDYEQYF. The CDR3 bases are TGTGCCAGCAGCCAAGATCCAACGGGGGACTACGAGCAGTACTTC. The J gene is TRBJ2-7, the V gene TRBV14; tentative D call: TRBD2 (6 bases). Germline CDR1 SGHDN, CDR2 FVKESK. Trimming pared 0 bases from V and 3 bases from J, leaving 12 bases between. CDR3 length: 15 residues.

The chain has TRBV9 and TRBJ2-1; perhaps TRBD1 as D (6 bases). Germline V gene sequence: CDR1 SGDLS, CDR2 YYNGEE. The CDR3 has 17 residues. V lost 3 bases and J lost 0, with 16 bases in between. The CDR3 nucleotides are TGTGCCAGCAGCGCTCAAGGGGGACCCCACTCCTACAATGAGCAGTTCTTC. Protein sequence: CASSAQGGPHSYNEQFF.

V and J are TRBV14 and TRBJ2-7, with a weak D call TRBD1 (5 bases). The CDR3 is 18 residues long. V dropped 0 bases and J dropped 0 bases, with 18 bases sitting between them. Germline V gene sequence: CDR1 SGHDN, CDR2 FVKESK. The CDR3 region is CASSQDLLGPSSSYEQYF. For the CDR3, the DNA is TGTGCCAGCAGCCAAGATCTTTTGGGGCCTTCGAGCTCCTACGAGCAGTACTTC.

The chain has TRBV6-6 and TRBJ2-3; 7 bases fit TRBD1. Trimming cost V 5 bases and J 7 bases; bases outside gene matches: 15. Germline values: CDR1 MNHNY, CDR2 SVGAGI (reference sequence). This CDR3 has 16 residues. The chain's CDR3 is CASSQRITIQGYTQYF. The CDR3 nucleotides read TGTGCCAGCAGTCAAAGAATTACTATACAGGGGTATACGCAGTATTTT.

This chain uses TRBV11-2 with TRBJ1-4; possibly TRBD1 for D (5 bases). The CDR3 totals 15 residues. Germline lookup yields CDR1 SGHAT and CDR2 FQNNGV. Trimming cost V 4 bases and J 3 bases, with 12 bases left between them. In DNA, the CDR3 is TGTGCCAGCAGCTCGGGCGGCAGGGCTAATGAAAAACTGTTTTTT. It specifies CASSSGGRANEKLFF.

V usage is TRBV10-1 and J usage is TRBJ2-2; TRBD1 matches at 7 bases. Germline loops: CDR1 WNHNN, CDR2 SYGVQD (reference sequence). The V segment lost 4 bases and the J segment 0 bases; nucleotides outside the gene matches: 5. The CDR3 sequence is 16 residues long. CDR3 nucleotide sequence: TGCGCCAGCAGTGCCTCCGGGACAGCGAACACCGGGGAGCTGTTTTTT. Translation: CASSASGTANTGELFF.

The chain uses TRBV5-1 and TRBJ2-1, with 10 nucleotides matching TRBD2. V lost 1 base to trimming and J lost 7 bases; unmatched junction nucleotides: 5. Germline V CDR1 and CDR2: SGHRS, YFSETQ. The CDR3 consists of 15 residues. CDR3 protein: CASSLRRTSGNEQFF. In nucleotides, the CDR3 is TGCGCCAGCAGCTTGCGGCGGACTAGCGGAAATGAGCAGTTCTTC.

This rearrangement joins TRBV11-2 to TRBJ1-5, with TRBD1 matching 9 bases. Germline CDR1 is SGHAT and CDR2 is FQNNGV. The CDR3 runs to 17 residues. With 4 bases clipped from V and 3 bases from J, the junction kept 10 bases outside the gene matches. In DNA form, the CDR3 reads TGTGCCAGCAGCTCAGGGTGGGGACAGGGTTCCAATCAGCCCCAGCATTTT. It encodes CASSSGWGQGSNQPQHF.

The gene calls are TRBV7-2 and TRBJ1-4; tentatively, D is TRBD1 (5 bases). V was clipped by 1 base and J by 11 bases, with 17 bases between them. This CDR3 has 15 amino acids. Germline V gene lookup returns CDR1 SGHTA and CDR2 FQGNSA. CDR3: CASSLVRSGIGKLFF. The CDR3 coding sequence is TGTGCCAGCAGCTTAGTGCGGTCAGGGATAGGTAAACTGTTTTTT.